This record covers a single T cell receptor (beta chain). These data belong to a study of cytomegalovirus exposure and HLA in healthy donors. Trimming shortened V by 0 bases and J by 4 bases, and 12 bases separated the two germline ends. Germline-derived CDR1 and CDR2 are SGHNT and YENEEA. The CDR3 runs to 16 residues. The PCR was carried out with 60 Vbeta primers and 13 Jbeta primers. Clones were sequenced by immunoSEQ multiplex PCR, and TCRdb holds only the in-frame ones, with some missing. The data hold 160,000 or so clones, with roughly 85% observed a single time. The chain has TRBV11-3 and TRBJ2-2; D possibly corresponds to TRBD1 (6 bases). This TCR was sampled from a woman aged 18-29 years in good health and CMV-seronegative. What was sequenced was PBMCs. The CDR3 protein is CASSLDWGQATGELFF. CDR3 nucleotides: TGTGCCAGCAGCTTAGATTGGGGACAAGCCACCGGGGAGCTGTTTTTT.